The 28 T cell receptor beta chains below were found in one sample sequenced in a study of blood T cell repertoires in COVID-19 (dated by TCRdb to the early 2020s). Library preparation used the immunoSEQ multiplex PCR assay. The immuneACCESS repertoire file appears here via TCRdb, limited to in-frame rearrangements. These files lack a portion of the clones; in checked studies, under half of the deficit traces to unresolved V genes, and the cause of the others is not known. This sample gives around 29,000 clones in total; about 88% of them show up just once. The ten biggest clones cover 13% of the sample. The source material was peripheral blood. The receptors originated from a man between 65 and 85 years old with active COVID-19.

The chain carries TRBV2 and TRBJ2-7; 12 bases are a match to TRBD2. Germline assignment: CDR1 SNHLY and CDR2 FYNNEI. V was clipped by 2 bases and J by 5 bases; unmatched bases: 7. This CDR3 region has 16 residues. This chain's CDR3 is CASSERLAGGPHEQYF. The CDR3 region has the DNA TGTGCCAGCAGTGAAAGGCTAGCGGGAGGGCCACACGAGCAGTACTTC.

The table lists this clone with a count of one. CDR3 loop: CASSEGGVSTDTQYF. Written as DNA, the CDR3 is TGTGCCAGCAGTGAGGGGGGGGTTAGCACAGATACGCAGTATTTT. The chain employs TRBV25-1 and TRBJ2-3, with 7 positions matching TRBD2. Losses at the gene ends were 3 bases for V and 0 bases for J; bases not matched to a gene: 3. This CDR3 is built from 15 residues. Germline CDR1 is MGHDK and CDR2 is SYGVNS.

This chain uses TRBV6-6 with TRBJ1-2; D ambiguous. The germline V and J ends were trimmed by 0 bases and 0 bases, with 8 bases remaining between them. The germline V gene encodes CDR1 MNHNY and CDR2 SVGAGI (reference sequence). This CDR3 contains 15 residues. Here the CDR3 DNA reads TGTGCCAGCAGTTACTCGAGGCCGACTAACTATGGCTACACCTTC. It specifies CASSYSRPTNYGYTF.

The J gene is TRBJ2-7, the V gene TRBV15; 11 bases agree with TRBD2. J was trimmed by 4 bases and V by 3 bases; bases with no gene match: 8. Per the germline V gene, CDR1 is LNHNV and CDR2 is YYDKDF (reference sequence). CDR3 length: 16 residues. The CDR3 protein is CATSSDIAGGSYEQYF. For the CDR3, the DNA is TGTGCCACCAGCAGTGACATAGCGGGAGGGTCTTACGAGCAGTACTTC.

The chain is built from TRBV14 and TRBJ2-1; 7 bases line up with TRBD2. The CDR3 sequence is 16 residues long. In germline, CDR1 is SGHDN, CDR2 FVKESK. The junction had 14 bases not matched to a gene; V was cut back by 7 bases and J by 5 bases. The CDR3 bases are TGTGCCAGCAAGGAGACGGGAGGACCGTACAACAATGAGCAGTTCTTC. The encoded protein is CASKETGGPYNNEQFF.

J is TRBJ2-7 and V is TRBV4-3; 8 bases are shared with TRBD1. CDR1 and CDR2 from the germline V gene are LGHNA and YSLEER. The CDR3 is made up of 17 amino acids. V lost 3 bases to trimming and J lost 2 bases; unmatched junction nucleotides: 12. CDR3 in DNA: TGCGCCAGCAGCCACTCTCTACCACAGGGGGGCCCCTACGAGCAGTACTTC. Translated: CASSHSLPQGGPYEQYF.

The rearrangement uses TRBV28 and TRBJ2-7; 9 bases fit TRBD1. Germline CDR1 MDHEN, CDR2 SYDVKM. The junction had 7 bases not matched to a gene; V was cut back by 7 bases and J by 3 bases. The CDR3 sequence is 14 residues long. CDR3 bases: TGTGCCAGCACTGGGACGGGACAGGGCTACGAGCAGTACTTC. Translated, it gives CASTGTGQGYEQYF.

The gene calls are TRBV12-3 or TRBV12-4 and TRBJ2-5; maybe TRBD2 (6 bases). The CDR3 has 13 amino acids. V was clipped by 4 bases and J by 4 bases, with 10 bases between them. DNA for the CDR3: TGTGCCAGCAGTTCCCGGGGAGGAGAGACCCAGTACTTC. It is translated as CASSSRGGETQYF.

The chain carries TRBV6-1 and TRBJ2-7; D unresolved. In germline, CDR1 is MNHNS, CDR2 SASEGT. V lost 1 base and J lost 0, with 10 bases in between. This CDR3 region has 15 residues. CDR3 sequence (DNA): TGTGCCAGCAGTGAAGGTGAGGTCCACTCCTACGAGCAGTACTTC. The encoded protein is CASSEGEVHSYEQYF.

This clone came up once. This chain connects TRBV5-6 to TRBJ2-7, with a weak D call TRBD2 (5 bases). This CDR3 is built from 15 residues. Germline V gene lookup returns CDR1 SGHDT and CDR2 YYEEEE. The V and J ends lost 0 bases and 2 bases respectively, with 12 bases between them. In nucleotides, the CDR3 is TGTGCCAGCAGCTTGGGAGGCCGACTACCCTACGAGCAGTACTTC. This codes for CASSLGGRLPYEQYF.

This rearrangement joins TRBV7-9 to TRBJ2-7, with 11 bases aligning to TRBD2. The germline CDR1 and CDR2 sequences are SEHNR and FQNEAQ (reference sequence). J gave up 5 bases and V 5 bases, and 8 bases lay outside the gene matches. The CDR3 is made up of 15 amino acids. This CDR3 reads CASSALAGVFNEQYF. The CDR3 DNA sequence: TGTGCCAGCAGCGCACTAGCGGGAGTTTTCAACGAGCAGTACTTC.

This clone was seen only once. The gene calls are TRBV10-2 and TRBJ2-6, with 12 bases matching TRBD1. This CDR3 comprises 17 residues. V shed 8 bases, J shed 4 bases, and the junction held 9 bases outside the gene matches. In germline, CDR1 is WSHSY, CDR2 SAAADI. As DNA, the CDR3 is TGCGCCAGCGCTGCGGGACAGGGGGCGGGCGGGGCCAACGTCCTGACTTTC. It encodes CASAAGQGAGGANVLTF.

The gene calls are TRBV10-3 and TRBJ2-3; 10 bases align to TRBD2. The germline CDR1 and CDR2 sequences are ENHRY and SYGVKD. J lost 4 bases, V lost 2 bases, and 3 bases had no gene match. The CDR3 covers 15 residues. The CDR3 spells CAISEVAGGPDTQYF. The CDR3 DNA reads TGTGCCATCAGTGAGGTAGCGGGAGGCCCAGATACGCAGTATTTT.

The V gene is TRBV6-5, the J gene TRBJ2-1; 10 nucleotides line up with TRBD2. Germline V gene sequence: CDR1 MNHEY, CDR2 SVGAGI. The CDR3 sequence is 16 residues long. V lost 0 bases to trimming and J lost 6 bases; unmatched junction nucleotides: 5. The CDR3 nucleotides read TGTGCCAGCAGTTACTCGGGGGTAGCGGGAGGCAATGAGCAGTTCTTC. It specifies CASSYSGVAGGNEQFF.

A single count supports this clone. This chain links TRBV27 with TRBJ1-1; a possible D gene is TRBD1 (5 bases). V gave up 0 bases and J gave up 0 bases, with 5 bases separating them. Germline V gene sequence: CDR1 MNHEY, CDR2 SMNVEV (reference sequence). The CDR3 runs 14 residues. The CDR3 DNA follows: TGTGCCAGCAGTTTATCACAGGTGAACACTGAAGCTTTCTTT. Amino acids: CASSLSQVNTEAFF.

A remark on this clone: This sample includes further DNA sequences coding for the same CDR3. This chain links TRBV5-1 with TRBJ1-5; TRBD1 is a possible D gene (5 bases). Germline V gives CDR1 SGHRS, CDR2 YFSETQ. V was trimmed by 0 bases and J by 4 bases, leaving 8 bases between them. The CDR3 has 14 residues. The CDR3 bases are TGCGCCAGCAGCTTGGTCGGGGGAAATCAGCCCCAGCATTTT. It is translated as CASSLVGGNQPQHF.

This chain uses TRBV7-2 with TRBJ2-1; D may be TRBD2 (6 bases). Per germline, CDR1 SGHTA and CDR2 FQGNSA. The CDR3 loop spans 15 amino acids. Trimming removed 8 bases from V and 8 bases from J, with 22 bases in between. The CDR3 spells CASQISRTGEYEQFF. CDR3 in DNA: TGTGCCAGCCAGATATCACGTACGGGGGAATATGAGCAGTTCTTC.

Here the CDR3 reads CASSPSGSTDTQYF. The CDR3 DNA follows: TGTGCCAGCAGCCCTAGCGGAAGCACAGATACGCAGTATTTT. This chain joins TRBV5-4 and TRBJ2-3, with TRBD2 matching over 7 bases. J was trimmed by 0 bases and V by 4 bases; bases with no gene match: 2. CDR3 length equals 14 residues. CDR1 and CDR2 from the germline V gene are SGHNT and YYREEE (reference sequence). The full variable domain, completed using reference TRBV5-4 and TRBJ2-3, is ETGVTQSPTHLIKTRGQQVTLRCSSQSGHNTVSWYQQALGQGPQFIFQYYREEENGRGNFPPRFSGLQFPNYSSELNVNALELDDSALYLCASSPSGSTDTQYFGPGTRLTVL.

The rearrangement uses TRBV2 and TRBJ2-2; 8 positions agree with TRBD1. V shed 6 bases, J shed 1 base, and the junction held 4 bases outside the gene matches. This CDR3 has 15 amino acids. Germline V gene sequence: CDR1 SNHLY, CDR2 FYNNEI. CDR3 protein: CASRDGQGNTGELFF. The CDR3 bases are TGTGCCAGCAGGGACGGACAGGGGAACACCGGGGAGCTGTTTTTT.

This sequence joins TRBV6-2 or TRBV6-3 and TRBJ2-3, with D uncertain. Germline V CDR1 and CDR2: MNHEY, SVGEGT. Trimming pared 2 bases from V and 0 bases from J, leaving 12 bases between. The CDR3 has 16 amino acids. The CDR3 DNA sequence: TGTGCCAGCAGTTACCTAACTCGAATTAGCACAGATACGCAGTATTTT. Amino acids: CASSYLTRISTDTQYF.

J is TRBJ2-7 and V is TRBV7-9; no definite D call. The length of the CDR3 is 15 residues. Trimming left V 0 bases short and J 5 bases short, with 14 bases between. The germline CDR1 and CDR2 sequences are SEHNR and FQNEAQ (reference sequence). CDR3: CASSLAETRKHEQYF. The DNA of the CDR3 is TGTGCCAGCAGCTTAGCTGAGACAAGAAAGCACGAGCAGTACTTC.

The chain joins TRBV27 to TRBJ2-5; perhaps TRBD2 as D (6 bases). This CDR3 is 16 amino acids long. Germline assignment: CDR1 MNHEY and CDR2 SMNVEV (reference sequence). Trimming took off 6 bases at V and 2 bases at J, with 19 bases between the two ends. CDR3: CASSLRPGVGQETQYF. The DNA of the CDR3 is TGTGCCAGCAGCCTCCGACCGGGAGTTGGGCAAGAGACCCAGTACTTC.

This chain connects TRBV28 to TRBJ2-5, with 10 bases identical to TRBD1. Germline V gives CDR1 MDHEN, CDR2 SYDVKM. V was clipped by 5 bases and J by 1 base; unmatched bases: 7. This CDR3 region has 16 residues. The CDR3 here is CASSRRTGGSQETQYF. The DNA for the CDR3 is TGTGCCAGCAGTCGCAGGACAGGGGGTTCCCAAGAGACCCAGTACTTC.

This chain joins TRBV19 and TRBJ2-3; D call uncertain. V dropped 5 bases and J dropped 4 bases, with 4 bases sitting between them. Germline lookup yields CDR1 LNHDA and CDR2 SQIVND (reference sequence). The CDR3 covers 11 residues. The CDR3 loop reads CASSSADTQYF. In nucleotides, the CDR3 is TGTGCCAGTAGTTCCGCAGATACGCAGTATTTT.

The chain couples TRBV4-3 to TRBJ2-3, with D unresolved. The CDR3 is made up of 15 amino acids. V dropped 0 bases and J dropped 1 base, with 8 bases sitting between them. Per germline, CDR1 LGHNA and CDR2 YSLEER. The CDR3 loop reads CASSQDWAGTDTQYF. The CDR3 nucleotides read TGCGCCAGCAGCCAAGATTGGGCCGGCACAGATACGCAGTATTTT.

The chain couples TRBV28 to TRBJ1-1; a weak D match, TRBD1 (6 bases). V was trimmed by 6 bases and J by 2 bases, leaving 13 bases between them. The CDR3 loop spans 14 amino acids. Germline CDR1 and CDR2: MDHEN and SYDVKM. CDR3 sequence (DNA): TGTGCCAGCAGCCCCCAGGACAGAAACACTGAAGCTTTCTTT. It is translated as CASSPQDRNTEAFF.

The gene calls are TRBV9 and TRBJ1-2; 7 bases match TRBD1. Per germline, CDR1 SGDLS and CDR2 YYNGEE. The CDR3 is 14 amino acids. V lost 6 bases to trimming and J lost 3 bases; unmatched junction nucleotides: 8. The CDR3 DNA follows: TGTGCCAGCACCCCGGACAGGACCTACTATGGCTACACCTTC. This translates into CASTPDRTYYGYTF.

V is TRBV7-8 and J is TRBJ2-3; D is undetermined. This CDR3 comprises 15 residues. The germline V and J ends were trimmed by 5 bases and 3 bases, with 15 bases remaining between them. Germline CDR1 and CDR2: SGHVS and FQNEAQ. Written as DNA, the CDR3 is TGTGCCAGCAGCCCAGAGGCCGGCGGAACAGATACGCAGTATTTT. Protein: CASSPEAGGTDTQYF.